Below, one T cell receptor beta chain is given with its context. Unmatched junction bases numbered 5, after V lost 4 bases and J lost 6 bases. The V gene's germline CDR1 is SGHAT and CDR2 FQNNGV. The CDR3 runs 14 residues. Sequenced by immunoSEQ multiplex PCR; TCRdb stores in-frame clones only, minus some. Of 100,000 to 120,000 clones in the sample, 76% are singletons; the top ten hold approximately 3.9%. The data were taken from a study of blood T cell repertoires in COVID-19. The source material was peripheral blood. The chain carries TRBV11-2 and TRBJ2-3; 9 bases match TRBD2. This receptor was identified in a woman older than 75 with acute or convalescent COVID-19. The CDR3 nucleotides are TGTGCCAGCAGCTCTAGCGGGGAGGTCGATACGCAGTATTTT. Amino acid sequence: CASSSSGEVDTQYF.